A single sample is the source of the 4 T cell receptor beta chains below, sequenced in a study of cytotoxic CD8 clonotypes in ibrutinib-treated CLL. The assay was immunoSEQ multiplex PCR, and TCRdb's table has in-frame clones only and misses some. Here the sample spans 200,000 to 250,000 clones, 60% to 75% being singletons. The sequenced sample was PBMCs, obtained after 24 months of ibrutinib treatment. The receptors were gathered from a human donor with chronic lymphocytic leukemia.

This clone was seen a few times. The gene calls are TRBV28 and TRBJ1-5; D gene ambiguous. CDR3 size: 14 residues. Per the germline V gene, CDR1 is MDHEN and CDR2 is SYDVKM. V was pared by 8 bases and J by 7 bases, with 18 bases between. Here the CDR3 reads CASRAPAPGQPQHF. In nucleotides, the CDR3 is TGTGCCAGCCGGGCCCCGGCCCCGGGGCAGCCCCAGCATTTT.

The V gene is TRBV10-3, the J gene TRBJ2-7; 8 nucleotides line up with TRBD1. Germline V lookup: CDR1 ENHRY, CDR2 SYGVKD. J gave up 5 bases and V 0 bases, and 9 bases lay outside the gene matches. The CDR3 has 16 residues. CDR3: CAISESVTGGLNEQYF. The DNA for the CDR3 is TGTGCCATCAGTGAGTCGGTAACAGGGGGTTTGAACGAGCAGTACTTC.

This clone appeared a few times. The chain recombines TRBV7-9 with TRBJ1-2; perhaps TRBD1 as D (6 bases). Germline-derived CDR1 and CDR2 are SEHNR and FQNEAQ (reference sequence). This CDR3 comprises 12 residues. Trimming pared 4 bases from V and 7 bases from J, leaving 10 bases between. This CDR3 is CASSYPRGGYTF. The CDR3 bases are TGTGCCAGCAGCTATCCCAGGGGTGGCTACACCTTC.

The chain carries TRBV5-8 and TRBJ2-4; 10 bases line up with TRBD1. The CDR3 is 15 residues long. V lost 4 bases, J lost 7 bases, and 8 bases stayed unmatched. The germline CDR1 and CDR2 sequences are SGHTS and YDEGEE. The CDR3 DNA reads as TGTGCCAGCAGCGCAACCGGGACAGGGGATAACATTCAGTACTTC. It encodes CASSATGTGDNIQYF.